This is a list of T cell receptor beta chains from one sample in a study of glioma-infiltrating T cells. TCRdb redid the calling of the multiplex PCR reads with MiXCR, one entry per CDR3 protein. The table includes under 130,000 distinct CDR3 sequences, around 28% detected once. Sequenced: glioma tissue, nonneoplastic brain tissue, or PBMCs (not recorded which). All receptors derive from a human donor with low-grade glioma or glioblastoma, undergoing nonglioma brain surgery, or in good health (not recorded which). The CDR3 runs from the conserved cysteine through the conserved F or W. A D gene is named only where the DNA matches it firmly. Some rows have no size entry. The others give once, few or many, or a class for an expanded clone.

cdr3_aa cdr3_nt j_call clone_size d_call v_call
CASSFPTNTEAFF TGTGCCAGTAGTTTTCCAACGAACACTGAAGCTTTCTTT TRBJ1-1 few NA TRBV19
CASSGLAGVSTETQYF TGTGCCAGCAGCGGCTTAGCGGGGGTATCGACGGAGACCCAGTACTTC TRBJ2-5 many TRBD2 TRBV7-2
CASSYSTRYEQYF TGTGCCAGCAGTTATTCGACAAGGTACGAGCAGTACTTC TRBJ2-7 many NA TRBV6-2/TRBV6-3
CASSSGGFADTQYF TGTGCCAGCAGCTCTGGCGGCTTCGCAGATACGCAGTATTTT TRBJ2-3 few NA TRBV7-2
CASSYSFGTSSTYEQYF TGTGCCAGCAGTTACTCCTTCGGGACTTCGTCAACCTACGAGCAGTACTTC TRBJ2-7 many NA TRBV6-6
CSAHITGGVTEAFF TGCAGTGCCCATATAACAGGGGGTGTGACTGAAGCTTTCTTT TRBJ1-1 many TRBD1 TRBV20-1
CATHVGMGGSEAFF TGTGCCACCCATGTGGGAATGGGGGGCTCTGAAGCTTTCTTT TRBJ1-1 NA NA TRBV10-3
CSARGLGNTIYF TGCAGTGCTAGAGGACTGGGAAACACCATATATTTT TRBJ1-3 many NA TRBV20-1
CASTPPNYGYTF TGTGCCAGCACCCCACCGAACTATGGCTACACCTTC TRBJ1-2 many NA TRBV12-3/TRBV12-4
CASSLAVKAEETQYF TGCGCCAGCAGCTTGGCCGTCAAGGCTGAAGAGACCCAGTACTTC TRBJ2-5 once NA TRBV5-1
CSARLTTGYGYTF TGCAGTGCTAGACTTACTACAGGTTATGGCTACACCTTC TRBJ1-2 many NA TRBV20-1
CAGSPDPYRTGENEQFF TGTGCCGGCAGCCCTGACCCCTATCGGACAGGTGAAAATGAGCAGTTCTTC TRBJ2-1 NA TRBD1 TRBV7-9
CASSLDPGGHEKLFF TGTGCCAGCAGCTTAGATCCGGGGGGCCATGAAAAACTGTTTTTT TRBJ1-4 few NA TRBV11-2
CSARGQGAVNYEQYF TGCAGTGCTAGAGGTCAGGGGGCAGTCAACTACGAGCAGTACTTC TRBJ2-7 many TRBD1 TRBV20-1
CASSQEGVSGNTEAFF TGCGCCAGCAGCCAGGAAGGGGTCTCGGGTAACACTGAAGCTTTCTTT TRBJ1-1 many NA TRBV4-3
CASSRVSRNTEAFF TGTGCCAGCAGCAGGGTATCCAGGAACACTGAAGCTTTCTTT TRBJ1-1 many NA TRBV12-3/TRBV12-4
CASTMPSGSTDTQYF TGTGCCAGCACCATGCCTAGCGGGAGCACAGATACGCAGTATTTT TRBJ2-3 many TRBD2 TRBV28